This entry lists 8 T cell receptor beta chains sequenced from one sample in a study of T cell changes during pregnancy in multiple sclerosis. Clones were read by immunoSEQ multiplex PCR, and TCRdb kept only the in-frame ones, dropping some. The sample lists fewer than 40,000 clones; roughly 90% were seen once. Here the sequenced sample was CD4+ T cells from peripheral blood mononuclear cells, taken in the second trimester of pregnancy. These receptors all stem from a female donor in good health, enrolled as a control in a pregnancy study.

The chain carries TRBV9 and TRBJ1-3, with a tentative D call TRBD1 (5 bases). CDR1 and CDR2 (germline): SGDLS, YYNGEE. V was cut by 0 bases and J by 4 bases, with 17 bases left in between. The CDR3 runs to 17 residues. CDR3 residues: CASSVATGWGDGNTIYF. CDR3 DNA: TGTGCCAGCAGCGTAGCCACCGGGTGGGGGGACGGAAACACCATATATTTT.

This clone was seen just once. V and J are TRBV11-3 and TRBJ1-6, with a tentative D call TRBD1 (5 bases). Germline loops: CDR1 SGHNT, CDR2 YENEEA. The V end was cut by 3 bases, the J end by 9 bases, with 9 bases between. The CDR3 loop spans 13 amino acids. The chain's CDR3 is CASSFTGVSPLHF. The CDR3 DNA is TGTGCCAGCAGCTTTACAGGAGTTTCACCCCTCCACTTT.

The chain carries TRBV5-4 and TRBJ1-4; the match to TRBD1 covers 8 bases. CDR3 size: 15 residues. J lost 7 bases, V lost 4 bases, and 9 bases had no gene match. CDR1 SGHNT and CDR2 YYREEE come from the germline V gene (reference sequence). The DNA for the CDR3 is TGTGCCAGCAGCGCCGGCGGACAGGGAAGTGAAAAACTGTTTTTT. It yields the protein CASSAGGQGSEKLFF.

V usage is TRBV13 and J usage is TRBJ1-4, with D unclear. The CDR3 runs 13 residues. Germline CDR1 reads PRHDT; CDR2 reads FYEKMQ (reference sequence). With 5 bases removed from V and 7 bases from J, the gap between germline ends came to 11 bases. The CDR3 here is CASSPGVREKLFF. The CDR3 DNA is TGTGCCAGCAGCCCCGGGGTTCGTGAAAAACTGTTTTTT.

This clone has a single count. The chain has TRBV25-1 and TRBJ1-4; TRBD1 matches at 8 bases. The CDR3 runs to 12 residues. J was trimmed by 11 bases and V by 4 bases; bases with no gene match: 3. Germline V lookup: CDR1 MGHDK, CDR2 SYGVNS. The CDR3 sequence: CASSVGTGKLFF. For the CDR3, the DNA is TGTGCCAGCAGTGTGGGGACAGGCAAACTGTTTTTT.

V is TRBV6-1 and J is TRBJ2-3; possibly TRBD1 for D (6 bases). Trimming removed 4 bases from V and 5 bases from J, with 13 bases in between. The CDR3 extends over 14 amino acids. Germline assignment: CDR1 MNHNS and CDR2 SASEGT. In nucleotides, the CDR3 is TGTGCCAGCAGTGCCCTCCGCAGGGGAGATACGCAGTATTTT. This sequence encodes CASSALRRGDTQYF.

The gene calls are TRBV2 and TRBJ2-6; a possible D gene is TRBD1 (6 bases). Trimming cost V 10 bases and J 4 bases, with 26 bases left between them. Germline assignment: CDR1 SNHLY and CDR2 FYNNEI. The CDR3 runs 18 residues. CDR3 sequence: CATTVSRTESSGANVLTF. CDR3 bases: TGTGCCACCACAGTTTCCCGGACAGAATCTTCAGGGGCCAACGTCCTGACTTTC.

This chain links TRBV19 with TRBJ2-2; 9 nucleotides align to TRBD2. This CDR3 has 15 amino acids. V shed 4 bases, J shed 2 bases, and the junction held 2 bases outside the gene matches. CDR1 is LNHDA, CDR2 SQIVND, per germline (reference sequence). The CDR3 DNA sequence: TGTGCCAGTAGTAAACTAGCGGGTAACACCGGGGAGCTGTTTTTT. Protein product: CASSKLAGNTGELFF. Together with reference TRBV19 and TRBJ2-2, the CDR3 gives the full variable domain: DGGITQSPKYLFRKEGQNVTLSCEQNLNHDAMYWYRQDPGQGLRLIYYSQIVNDFQKGDIAEGYSVSREKKESFPLTVTSAQKNPTAFYLCASSKLAGNTGELFFGEGSRLTVL.